This entry concerns a single T cell receptor (beta chain). 5'RACE primed at constant segments yielded TCR alpha and TCR beta cDNA libraries bearing sample barcodes and UMIs. TCRdb redid the calling of the 5' RACE reads with MiXCR, one entry per CDR3 protein. The sample includes about 110,000 distinct CDR3 sequences, 15% to 20% of them seen just once. The sample comes from a study of T-cell memory formation after mild COVID-19. The CDR3 covers 13 residues. V dropped 6 bases and J dropped 6 bases, with 12 bases sitting between them. Germline assignment: CDR1 MNHNY and CDR2 SVGAGI (reference sequence). Material for sequencing was PBMCs or a T cell subset sorted from them (not recorded which). This clonotype was obtained from a man aged 18 to 30 who had mild COVID-19 (a few samples of this study predate the infection). Cell type and time point are not known. V is TRBV6-6 and J is TRBJ1-5, with D tentatively TRBD1 (5 bases). The CDR3 DNA follows: TGTGCCAGCAGCCCTAGGGGCGGTCAGCCCCAGCATTTT. It yields the protein CASSPRGGQPQHF.